This T cell receptor beta chain was obtained from a study of T cell responses to AZD1222 COVID-19 vaccine. Notes on the study in general: Only six people who got AZD1222 tested seropositive at baseline.

Produced via immunoSEQ multiplex PCR; TCRdb's table is partial and in-frame only. The sample records around 94,000 clones, 70% to 90% being singletons. Of note for this clone: The target antigen is unknown.

The CDR3 is made up of 14 amino acids. Germline lookup yields CDR1 ENHRY and CDR2 SYGVKD. With V trimmed by 3 bases and J by 4 bases, 0 bases remained unmatched. This clonotype was obtained from an adult in good health. Source: peripheral blood, taken on day 0 of AZD1222 vaccination. The V and J genes are TRBV10-3 and TRBJ1-6; TRBD1 matches 7 bases. The CDR3 coding sequence is TGTGCCATCAGTGAACAGGGGTATAATTCACCCCTCCACTTT. Its protein is CAISEQGYNSPLHF.